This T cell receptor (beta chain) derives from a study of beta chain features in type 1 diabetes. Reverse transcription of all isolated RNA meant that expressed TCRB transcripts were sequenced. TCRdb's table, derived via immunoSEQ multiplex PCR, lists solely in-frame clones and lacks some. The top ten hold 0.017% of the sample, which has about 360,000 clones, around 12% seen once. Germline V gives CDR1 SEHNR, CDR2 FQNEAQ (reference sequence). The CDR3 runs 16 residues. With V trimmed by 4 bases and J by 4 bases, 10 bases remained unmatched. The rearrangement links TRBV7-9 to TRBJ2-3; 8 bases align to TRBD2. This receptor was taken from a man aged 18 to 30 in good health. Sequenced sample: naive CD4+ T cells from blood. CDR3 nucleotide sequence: TGTGCCAGCAGCTCCCTCAGCACTAGCGGAGCAGATACGCAGTATTTT. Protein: CASSSLSTSGADTQYF.